This entry lists 6 T cell receptor beta chains sequenced from one sample in a study of glioma-infiltrating T cells. TCR alpha and beta CDR3 regions were amplified from RNA using iRepertoire nested multiplex PCR. One entry per CDR3 protein results from TCRdb running MiXCR on the multiplex PCR reads. Of 100,000 to 150,000 distinct CDR3 sequences in the sample, roughly 25% were seen once. Sample: glioma tissue, nonneoplastic brain tissue, or PBMCs (not recorded which). Receptors originate from a human donor with low-grade glioma or glioblastoma, undergoing nonglioma brain surgery, or in good health (not recorded which).

Note on this clonotype: The junction departs from the called germline gene at one end, perhaps through a read error. The genes are TRBV2 and TRBJ1-5; 9 bases fit TRBD1. The CDR3 length is 16 residues. The germline V gene has CDR1 SNHLY and CDR2 FYNNEI. CDR3 bases: TGTGCCAGCGAGGAACAGGGGGCAATAGGCAATCATCCCCAGCATTTT. It translates to CASEEQGAIGNHPQHF.

This clonotype was detected many times. The J gene is TRBJ2-6, the V gene TRBV6-1, with 11 bases identical to TRBD1. This CDR3 is 18 amino acids long. V shed 8 bases and J 3 bases; nucleotides not matched to a gene: 12. The germline gives CDR1 MNHNS, CDR2 SASEGT. CDR3 nucleotides: TGTGCCAGCTATGGACTAGGGACAGGGGGTAGTGGGGCCAACGTCCTGACTTTC. Its translation: CASYGLGTGGSGANVLTF.

This clonotype was detected only a few times. This chain uses TRBV3-1 with TRBJ2-5; D assignment may be TRBD1 or TRBD2 (5 bases each). Between the trimmed V and J ends, which lost 1 base and 4 bases, there was a span of 13 bases. The CDR3 totals 15 residues. CDR1 is LGHDT, CDR2 YNNKEL, per germline (reference sequence). As DNA, the CDR3 is TGTGCCAGCAGCCAAGGGTACCAGGGACGAGAGACCCAGTACTTC. Residues: CASSQGYQGRETQYF.

This clonotype was seen repeatedly, ten times or more. The chain joins TRBV7-2 to TRBJ2-7, with unresolved D. The CDR3 runs to 13 residues. Germline V CDR1 and CDR2: SGHTA, FQGNSA. Trimming took off 3 bases at V and 2 bases at J, with 8 bases between the two ends. The CDR3 reads CASSFDLAYEQYF. DNA for the CDR3: TGTGCCAGCAGCTTTGACCTCGCCTACGAGCAGTACTTC.

This clonotype was picked up many times. This chain joins TRBV6-2 or TRBV6-3 and TRBJ2-4; D gene ambiguous. V was cut by 2 bases and J by 0 bases, with 11 bases left in between. This CDR3 contains 16 residues. CDR1 and CDR2 (germline): MNHEY, SVGEGT. The DNA of the CDR3 is TGTGCCAGCAGTTACGGGGTAGTCTTAGCCAAAAACATTCAGTACTTC. Translated, it gives CASSYGVVLAKNIQYF.

This clonotype was counted at least ten times. The chain combines TRBV7-2 with TRBJ2-3; D is unresolved. The CDR3 consists of 14 residues. Trimming removed 4 bases at V and 0 bases at J, with 8 bases between. The germline CDR1 and CDR2 sequences are SGHTA and FQGNSA. The CDR3 reads CASSSPLSTDTQYF. The CDR3 DNA follows: TGTGCCAGCAGCTCTCCCTTGAGCACAGATACGCAGTATTTT.